This T cell receptor (beta chain) was sequenced during a study of shared clonotypes between healthy human individuals. The material for each subset, its genomic DNA, was split evenly across several immunoSEQ plates. Ten immunoSEQ deep assay plates were used to sequence unsorted PBMC DNA. Clones were read by immunoSEQ multiplex PCR, and TCRdb kept only the in-frame ones, dropping some. This sample has roughly 450,000 clones; approximately 79% occur once, and the top ten carry roughly 13%. HIV-negative, healthy adults without recent acute infections or vaccinations were the donors. Trimming at V came to 4 bases and at J to 5 bases, leaving 3 bases not matched to a gene. Germline values: CDR1 SGHRS, CDR2 YFSETQ. The CDR3 consists of 13 residues.

The chain recombines TRBV5-1 with TRBJ2-5; 9 bases agree with TRBD1. Sample: PBMCs. The origin of this receptor is a woman between 40 and 50 years old in good health. Some clones in this sample may be carry-over from other donors' samples. The CDR3 sequence: CASSTTGGETQYF. DNA of the CDR3: TGCGCCAGCAGCACGACAGGGGGTGAGACCCAGTACTTC.